This TCR beta chain came from a study of OX40 agonist ivuxolimab in advanced cancers. Study-level results: By week 6 at 0.1 to 3.0 mg/kg, blood CD4+ and CD8+ T cells had expanded clonally.

The V and J ends lost 6 bases and 5 bases, in that order; junction bases with no gene match: 5. Germline V gives CDR1 SNHLY, CDR2 FYNNEI. CDR3 length: 13 amino acids. A note on this clone: Its antigen remains unidentified.

Profiled with immunoSEQ multiplex PCR; TCRdb holds only in-frame clones, not every one. The data hold some 50,000 clones, with 75% to 90% observed a single time. This TCR came from an adult with an advanced solid tumor such as melanoma, head and neck, liver or kidney cancer. The starting material was CD4+ or CD8+ T cells sorted from blood, obtained in a trial of the OX40 agonist ivuxolimab. V is TRBV2 and J is TRBJ2-7; 9 bases match TRBD1. This CDR3 is CASRGTGRDEQYF. In DNA, the CDR3 is TGTGCCAGCAGAGGGACAGGGAGGGACGAGCAGTACTTC.